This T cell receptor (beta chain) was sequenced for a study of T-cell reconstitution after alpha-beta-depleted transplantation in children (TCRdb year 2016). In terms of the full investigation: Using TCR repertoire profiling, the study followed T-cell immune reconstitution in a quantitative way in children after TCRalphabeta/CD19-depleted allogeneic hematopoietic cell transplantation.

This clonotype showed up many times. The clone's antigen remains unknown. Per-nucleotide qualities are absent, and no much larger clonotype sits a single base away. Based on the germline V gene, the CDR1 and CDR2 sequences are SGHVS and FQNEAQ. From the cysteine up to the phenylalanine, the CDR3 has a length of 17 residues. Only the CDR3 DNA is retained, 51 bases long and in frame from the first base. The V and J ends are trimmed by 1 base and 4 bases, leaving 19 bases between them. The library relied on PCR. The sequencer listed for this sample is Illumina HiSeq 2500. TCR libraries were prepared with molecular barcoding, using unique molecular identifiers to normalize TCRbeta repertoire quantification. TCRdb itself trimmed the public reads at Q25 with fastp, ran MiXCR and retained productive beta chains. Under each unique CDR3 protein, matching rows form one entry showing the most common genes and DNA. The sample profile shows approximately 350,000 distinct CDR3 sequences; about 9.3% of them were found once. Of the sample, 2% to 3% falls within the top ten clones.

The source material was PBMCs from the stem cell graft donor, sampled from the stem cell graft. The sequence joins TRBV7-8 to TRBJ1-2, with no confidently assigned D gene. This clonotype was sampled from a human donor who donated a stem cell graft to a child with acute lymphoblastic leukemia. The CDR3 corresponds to CASSLVLRPTNSYGYTF. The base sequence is TGTGCCAGCAGCTTAGTCCTGAGACCAACTAATTCCTATGGCTACACCTTC.